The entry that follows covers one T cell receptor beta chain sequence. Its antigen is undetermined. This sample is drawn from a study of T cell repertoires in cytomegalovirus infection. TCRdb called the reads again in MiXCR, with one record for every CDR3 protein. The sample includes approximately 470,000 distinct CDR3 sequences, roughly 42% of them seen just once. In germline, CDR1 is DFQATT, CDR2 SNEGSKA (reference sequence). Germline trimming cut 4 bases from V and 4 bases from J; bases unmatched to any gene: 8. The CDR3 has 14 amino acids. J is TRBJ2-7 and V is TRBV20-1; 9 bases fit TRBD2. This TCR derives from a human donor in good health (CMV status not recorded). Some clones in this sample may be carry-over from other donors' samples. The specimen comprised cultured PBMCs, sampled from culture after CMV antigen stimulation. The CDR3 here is CSAIDSGRVYEQYF. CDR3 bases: TGCAGTGCTATAGATAGCGGGAGAGTTTACGAGCAGTACTTC.